What follows describes a single T cell receptor beta chain. The sample belongs to a study of early stage breast cancer tumors. For the study at large: About 8 ER+/PR+/HER2- tumors were invasive ductal; four were invasive lobular.

Generated by immunoSEQ multiplex PCR, the TCRdb table keeps only in-frame clones and is missing some. The data show about 5,400 clones, around 62% seen once. The CDR3 length is 13 residues. Germline lookup yields CDR1 SGDLS and CDR2 YYNGEE. Germline trimming cut 2 bases from V and 10 bases from J; bases unmatched to any gene: 4. The sequenced sample consisted of breast tumor tissue. The chain joins TRBV9 to TRBJ2-1, with 9 bases identical to TRBD2. The sequence was obtained from a person aged 55-75 years with breast cancer. The CDR3 protein is CASSVGLASEQFF. The CDR3 bases are TGTGCCAGCAGCGTTGGACTAGCGAGCGAGCAGTTCTTC.